This T cell receptor beta chain was captured by sequencing in a study of CD8 T cells in Susac syndrome (dated by TCRdb to the late 2010s). About the investigation overall: Whether CD8+ T cell activation and differentiation in Susac syndrome was antigen driven was tested using repertoire sequencing. CD8+ T cell repertoire clonality was compared between eleven to twelve healthy donors, some 14 Susac syndrome patients and around 15 multiple sclerosis patients. The paper's findings and limits, for the study overall: The number of individuals in the TCR sequencing and HLA analysis was recognized as being relatively small.

RNA was extracted using the RNeasy kit, and about 0.5 to 1 ug of the RNA was reverse transcribed with random hexamers. The immunoSEQ multiplex PCR assay, which covers 54 Vbeta and 13 Jbeta segments, was used to amplify TCR beta CDR3 regions. Bias from PCR amplification was corrected by using a synthetic template baseline for primer optimization and for computational correction. As for the original processing: Reads were annotated to V, D and J genes per IMGT and analyzed with immunoSEQ Analyzer, keeping only productive sequences. Clonality was computed as one minus Shannon entropy normalized by log2 of the number of productive unique sequences. For each patient and control, public and private clones were evaluated among the 100 most prevalent clones. A clone was defined as Susac-specific if it was absent from the healthy and MS cohorts, from some 1,100 published viral clones and from other ImmuneACCESS disease sequences. TCRdb ran its own pipeline on the public reads, namely fastp trimming at Q25 and MiXCR clone calling, and kept in-frame beta chains. When rows share a CDR3 protein, they turn into one entry using the most common DNA and genes. The V and J calls were determined by TCRdb, not by the authors. The sample table shows roughly 50,000 distinct CDR3 sequences, and over 85% are seen once. The top ten clonotypes cover approximately 0.53% of the sample.

Peripheral blood CD8+ and CD4+ T cells from healthy donors, Susac syndrome patients and multiple sclerosis patients were profiled using high-throughput TCR beta sequencing. Healthy donors were included as age- and sex-matched controls. Bulk CD8+ and CD4+ T cells were purified by magnetic negative isolation, whereas CD8+ TEMRA cells were enriched by FACS. Blood was collected in EDTA tubes and processed within 24 hours, with PBMCs isolated through density gradient centrifugation. PBMCs destined for TCR sequencing were cryopreserved in liquid nitrogen and later thawed in a 37 °C water bath. The sorted or isolated CD4+, CD8+ and CD8+ TEMRA cells reached a purity of at least 90%. Note on this clonotype: Its antigen target is currently unknown. No base quality values were provided; no much bigger clone lies one nucleotide off.

There are 13 amino acids in the CDR3, from cysteine to phenylalanine inclusive. CDR3 DNA only is kept here, 39 bases in frame from base 1. As encoded in the germline V gene (reference sequence), CDR1 is LNHDA while CDR2 is SQIVND. V is shortened by 7 bases, J by 1 base, and the region joining them spans 10 bases. The sequence came from a human donor in good health. The chain is assembled from TRBV19 and TRBJ1-1, with the D gene not confidently named. Source material: CD8+ T cells from PBMCs. CDR3 region: CASTMSWNTEAFF. The DNA sequence follows: TGTGCCAGTACCATGAGTTGGAACACTGAAGCTTTCTTT. This CDR3, with the reference TRBV19 and TRBJ1-1 proteins standing in past its ends, gives the full variable domain DGGITQSPKYLFRKEGQNVTLSCEQNLNHDAMYWYRQDPGQGLRLIYYSQIVNDFQKGDIAEGYSVSREKKESFPLTVTSAQKNPTAFYLCASTMSWNTEAFFGQGTRLTVV.